The sequence of this T cell receptor (beta chain) was determined in a study of CD4 T cells in relation to SARS-CoV-2 and coronaviruses. Trimming took off 5 bases at V and 8 bases at J, with 5 bases between the two ends. The CDR3 consists of 10 residues. Germline CDR1 reads MDHEN; CDR2 reads SYDVKM. TCRdb's copy holds only in-frame clones and misses some; the assay was immunoSEQ multiplex PCR. The sample lists approximately 50,000 clones; about 91% were seen once. The sequence was obtained from an adult with COVID-19. The chain uses TRBV28 and TRBJ2-3; D call uncertain. The sequenced material came from naive CD4+ T cells from PBMCs. Subset defined: naive CD4+ T cells isolated by negative enrichment. In DNA, the CDR3 is TGTGCCAGCAGTGAAGTTACGCAGTATTTT. It encodes CASSEVTQYF. The complete variable domain, with remaining parts taken from reference TRBV28 and TRBJ2-3, reads DVKVTQSSRYLVKRTGEKVFLECVQDMDHENMFWYRQDPGLGLRLIYFSYDVKMKEKGDIPEGYSVSREKKERFSLILESASTNQTSMYLCASSEVTQYFGPGTRLTVL.